The TCR beta chain under discussion was sequenced for a study of T cell changes during pregnancy in multiple sclerosis. This CDR3 contains 14 residues. Germline CDR1 and CDR2: SGHRS and YFSETQ. Assay: immunoSEQ multiplex PCR; the TCRdb copy retains only in-frame clones and omits some. Of tens of thousands of clones listed, roughly 94% are singletons. The source material was peripheral blood, sampled in the second trimester of pregnancy. This sequence originates from a female donor in good health, enrolled as a control in a pregnancy study. V gene TRBV5-1 combines with J gene TRBJ2-5; 7 positions agree with TRBD1. Matching the DNA end better, TRBJ2-7 makes the J call doubtful. Here the CDR3 DNA reads TGCGCCAGCAGCTTGGACGGGACAGCCTACGAGCAGTACTTC. Translated: CASSLDGTAYEQYF.